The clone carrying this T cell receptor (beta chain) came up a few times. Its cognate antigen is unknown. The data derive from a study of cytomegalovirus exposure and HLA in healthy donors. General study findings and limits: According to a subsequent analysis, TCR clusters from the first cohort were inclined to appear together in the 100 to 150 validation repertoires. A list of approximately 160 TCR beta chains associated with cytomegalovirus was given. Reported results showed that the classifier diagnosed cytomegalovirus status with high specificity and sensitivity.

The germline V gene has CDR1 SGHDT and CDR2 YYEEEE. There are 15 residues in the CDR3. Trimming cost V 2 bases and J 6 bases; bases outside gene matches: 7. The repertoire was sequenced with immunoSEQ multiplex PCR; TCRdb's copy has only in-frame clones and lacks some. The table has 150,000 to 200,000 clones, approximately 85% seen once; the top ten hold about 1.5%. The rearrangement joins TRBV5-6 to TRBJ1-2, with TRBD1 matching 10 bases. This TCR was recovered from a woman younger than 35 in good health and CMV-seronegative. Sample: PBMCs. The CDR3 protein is CASSFPRDRGNGYTF. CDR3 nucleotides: TGTGCCAGCAGCTTCCCCCGGGACAGGGGTAATGGCTACACCTTC.